What follows are 24 T cell receptor beta chains derived from one specimen sequenced in a study of cytomegalovirus exposure and HLA in healthy donors (dated by TCRdb to 2015 to 2018). Preparation of the library involved the immunoSEQ multiplex PCR assay. The multiplex PCR relied on a mix of 60 forward primers for TCR Vbeta segments and 13 reverse primers for TCR Jbeta segments. Sourced from immuneACCESS, this table was stored by TCRdb with only in-frame sequences that have V and J called. A share of the clones is absent; for the studies checked, an unresolved V gene accounts for under half, and the remainder has no known explanation. Across this sample there are 75,000 to 100,000 clones, with about 8% seen only once. About 2.5% of the sample rests with the top ten. Sequenced sample: PBMCs. These receptors came from a man between 45 and 60 years old in good health and CMV-seronegative.

V usage is TRBV18 and J usage is TRBJ2-7; 9 bases match TRBD2. The CDR3 length is 17 residues. The V and J ends lost 1 base and 2 bases, in that order; junction bases with no gene match: 9. Germline lookup yields CDR1 KGHSH and CDR2 LQKENI. CDR3 region: CASSPRDSGRLTYEQYF. In DNA form, the CDR3 reads TGTGCCAGCTCACCACGAGACAGCGGGAGGCTAACCTACGAGCAGTACTTC. The full variable domain, rest sourced from reference TRBV18 and TRBJ2-7, is NAGVMQNPRHLVRRRGQEARLRCSPMKGHSHVYWYRQLPEEGLKFMVYLQKENIIDESGMPKERFSAEFPKEGPSILRIQQVVRGDSAAYFCASSPRDSGRLTYEQYFGPGTRLTVT.

This clone came up a few times. The germline gene is not matched at one end of the junction; a read error may be the cause. The rearrangement links TRBV7-7 to TRBJ2-1, with 12 bases identical to TRBD2. CDR3 length equals 21 residues. Germline V gene data show CDR1 as SSHAT and CDR2 as FNYEAQ (reference sequence). Here the CDR3 DNA reads TGTGCTAGCAGTCCTCTCGGCCCCCAGGGACTAGCGGGCCTGCCCTACAATGAGCAGTTCTTC. This translates into CASSPLGPQGLAGLPYNEQFF.

This clone was found a few times. This sequence joins TRBV20-1 and TRBJ1-2; 10 bases are shared with TRBD1. V gave up 1 base and J gave up 14 bases; unmatched junction bases: 4. The V gene's germline CDR1 is DFQATT and CDR2 SNEGSKA (reference sequence). The CDR3 totals 11 residues. This chain's CDR3 is CSARAGQGDTF. CDR3 nucleotides: TGCAGTGCTAGAGCTGGACAGGGGGATACCTTC.

This chain joins TRBV6-5 and TRBJ1-1; the D gene is possibly TRBD1 (5 bases). V dropped 0 bases and J dropped 6 bases, with 14 bases sitting between them. This CDR3 comprises 15 residues. Per germline, CDR1 MNHEY and CDR2 SVGAGI. As DNA, the CDR3 is TGTGCCAGCAGTTACTCGAAGGGGTCAGGCGCTGAAGCTTTCTTT. This codes for CASSYSKGSGAEAFF.

This clone was observed a few times. The chain couples TRBV28 to TRBJ1-4; the D is unclear. V lost 4 bases, J lost 8 bases, and 14 bases lay in between. Germline lookup yields CDR1 MDHEN and CDR2 SYDVKM. The CDR3 totals 14 residues. The CDR3 sequence: CASSWAATDEKLFF. CDR3 nucleotides: TGTGCCAGCAGTTGGGCAGCCACCGACGAAAAACTGTTTTTT.

The rearrangement links TRBV2 to TRBJ1-2; D may be TRBD1 (5 bases). This CDR3 contains 13 residues. Per the germline V gene, CDR1 is SNHLY and CDR2 is FYNNEI. V lost 6 bases to trimming and J lost 6 bases, with 14 bases between them. CDR3 amino acids: CASSLNWGDGYTF. DNA for the CDR3: TGTGCCAGCAGCCTAAATTGGGGGGATGGCTACACCTTC.

This clone was counted a few times. The chain uses TRBV14 and TRBJ2-1, with 7 bases identical to TRBD2. The CDR3 is 18 amino acids. Losses at the gene ends were 5 bases for V and 0 bases for J; bases not matched to a gene: 13. Germline-derived CDR1 and CDR2 are SGHDN and FVKESK. CDR3 nucleotide sequence: TGTGCCAGCAGCTCCTTAGCAGGGAGGGCCTCCTCCTACAATGAGCAGTTCTTC. Amino acid sequence: CASSSLAGRASSYNEQFF. Complete variable domain (other parts from reference TRBV14 and TRBJ2-1): EAGVTQFPSHSVIEKGQTVTLRCDPISGHDNLYWYRRVMGKEIKFLLHFVKESKQDESGMPNNRFLAERTGGTYSTLKVQPAELEDSGVYFCASSSLAGRASSYNEQFFGPGTRLTVL.

In its sample, this clone was seen a few times. The chain has TRBV6-6 and TRBJ2-1, with a weak D call TRBD1 (6 bases). Trimming took 6 bases from V and 1 from J, leaving 13 bases between them. Germline V CDR1 and CDR2: MNHNY, SVGAGI (reference sequence). The CDR3 is 15 amino acids. CDR3 nucleotides: TGTGCCAGCAGAACAGGGATATCATCCTACAATGAGCAGTTCTTC. Translation gives CASRTGISSYNEQFF.

This sequence joins TRBV28 and TRBJ2-7, with 10 bases fitting TRBD2. The CDR3 length is 14 residues. In germline, CDR1 is MDHEN, CDR2 SYDVKM. J was trimmed by 4 bases and V by 3 bases; bases with no gene match: 3. The CDR3 protein is CASSFGGLAYEQYF. CDR3 DNA: TGTGCCAGCAGTTTTGGGGGACTAGCGTACGAGCAGTACTTC.

The chain joins TRBV6-1 to TRBJ1-5, with D possibly TRBD1 on 5 matching bases. V lost 3 bases and J lost 3, with 12 bases in between. This CDR3 has 15 amino acids. CDR1 is MNHNS and CDR2 is SASEGT in the germline V gene. The CDR3 nucleotides are TGTGCCAGCAGTGACTATCCCAGGGACAATCAGCCCCAGCATTTT. It is translated as CASSDYPRDNQPQHF.

The chain carries TRBV2 and TRBJ2-1; TRBD2 is a possible D gene (6 bases). Trimming shortened V by 6 bases and J by 5 bases, and 11 bases separated the two germline ends. The CDR3 covers 13 residues. Germline assignment: CDR1 SNHLY and CDR2 FYNNEI. This CDR3 is CASRADYNNEQFF. The CDR3 DNA follows: TGTGCCAGCAGGGCGGACTACAACAATGAGCAGTTCTTC.

This clone has just a few counts. V and J are TRBV30 and TRBJ1-4; weak D call: TRBD1 (5 bases). Germline assignment: CDR1 GTSNPN and CDR2 SVGIG (reference sequence). The CDR3 has 15 amino acids. Trimming cost V 0 bases and J 5 bases, with 13 bases left between them. The CDR3 region is CAWSVWGENNEKLFF. The CDR3 nucleotides are TGTGCCTGGAGTGTTTGGGGGGAGAACAATGAAAAACTGTTTTTT.

In this sample, this clone turned up a few times. V is TRBV28 and J is TRBJ2-3; D might be TRBD2 (5 bases). Germline values: CDR1 MDHEN, CDR2 SYDVKM. Trimming shortened V by 5 bases and J by 4 bases, and 13 bases separated the two germline ends. The CDR3 is 14 residues long. The CDR3 spells CASSIPSLADTQYF. The CDR3 DNA reads as TGTGCCAGCAGTATACCTAGCTTAGCAGATACGCAGTATTTT.

The chain is built from TRBV15 and TRBJ1-2, with D unresolved. The CDR3 covers 14 residues. Germline values: CDR1 LNHNV, CDR2 YYDKDF (reference sequence). Trimming stripped 0 bases from V and 8 bases from J, with 13 bases between. CDR3 DNA sequence: TGTGCCACCAGCAGAGATCATACGGCGGGAGGCTACACCTTC. Translation gives CATSRDHTAGGYTF.

The CDR3 DNA sequence: TGTGCCAGCAGTTCCCGGCCGGGACTAGCGACCACGGGGGAGACCCAGTACTTC. Its translation: CASSSRPGLATTGETQYF. This rearrangement joins TRBV27 to TRBJ2-5, with 10 bases fitting TRBD2. Losses at the gene ends were 4 bases for V and 5 bases for J; bases not matched to a gene: 16. Germline CDR1 reads MNHEY; CDR2 reads SMNVEV (reference sequence). This CDR3 region has 18 residues.

This clone was observed a few times. The chain links TRBV11-2 to TRBJ1-4; a possible D gene is TRBD1 (6 bases). V was trimmed by 5 bases and J by 3 bases, leaving 16 bases between them. The CDR3 sequence is 16 residues long. CDR1 is SGHAT, CDR2 FQNNGV, per germline. This CDR3 reads CASSRIDRFANEKLFF. Written as DNA, the CDR3 is TGTGCCAGCAGCCGTATAGACAGGTTTGCTAATGAAAAACTGTTTTTT.

The rearrangement links TRBV6-1 to TRBJ1-5, with 8 bases lining up with TRBD1. Trimming took 7 bases from V and 0 from J; bases not matched to a gene: 5. CDR3 size: 15 residues. Germline CDR1 MNHNS, CDR2 SASEGT. The CDR3 reads CASTQGAHSNQPQHF. The CDR3 DNA reads as TGTGCCAGCACTCAGGGGGCCCATAGCAATCAGCCCCAGCATTTT.

This clone showed up just a few times. V usage is TRBV11-3 and J usage is TRBJ2-3; no clear D. Germline loops: CDR1 SGHNT, CDR2 YENEEA. Trimming removed 4 bases from V and 3 bases from J, with 11 bases in between. The CDR3 sequence is 14 residues long. CDR3: CASSSAGRTDTQYF. The CDR3, as DNA: TGTGCCAGCAGCTCCGCCGGCAGGACAGATACGCAGTATTTT. The complete variable domain, with remaining parts taken from reference TRBV11-3 and TRBJ2-3, reads EAGVVQSPRYKIIEKKQPVAFWCNPISGHNTLYWYLQNLGQGPELLIRYENEEAVDDSQLPKDRFSAERLKGVDSTLKIQPAELGDSAVYLCASSSAGRTDTQYFGPGTRLTVL.

This chain links TRBV10-3 with TRBJ2-5; 7 bases agree with TRBD2. The J segment lost 5 bases and the V segment lost 8 bases, leaving 14 bases of the junction unmatched. The CDR3 spans 15 residues. Germline values: CDR1 ENHRY, CDR2 SYGVKD. In DNA, the CDR3 is TGTGCCATCTGGTGTGTGGCGGGAGCGGTCGAGACCCAGTACTTC. Protein: CAIWCVAGAVETQYF.

This chain links TRBV5-6 with TRBJ2-6; D remains unclear. The CDR3 is 15 amino acids. With 4 bases removed from V and 3 bases from J, the gap between germline ends came to 11 bases. Germline V gene lookup returns CDR1 SGHDT and CDR2 YYEEEE. Written as DNA, the CDR3 is TGTGCCAGCAGCACTCCGAACTTTGGGGCCAACGTCCTGACTTTC. Residues: CASSTPNFGANVLTF.

The chain combines TRBV6-6 with TRBJ1-2; D ambiguous. Trimming left V 0 bases short and J 4 bases short, with 15 bases between. Germline assignment: CDR1 MNHNY and CDR2 SVGAGI (reference sequence). CDR3 length equals 16 residues. The CDR3 spells CASSYSTRFVLYGYTF. CDR3 nucleotides: TGTGCCAGCAGTTACTCGACGAGGTTCGTCCTCTATGGCTACACCTTC.

This clone occurred a few times. The chain links TRBV28 to TRBJ1-2, with TRBD1 matching 7 bases. The CDR3 covers 13 residues. The trim removed 6 bases at V and 6 bases at J, leaving 7 bases unmatched. Germline V gives CDR1 MDHEN, CDR2 SYDVKM. DNA for the CDR3: TGTGCCAGCAGACGACAGGGAGGTGATGGCTACACCTTC. Amino acids: CASRRQGGDGYTF.

This clone came up a few times. CDR3 in amino acids: CSVDGSRVGTANYGYTF. The CDR3 nucleotides read TGCAGCGTTGATGGGTCAAGAGTGGGGACAGCTAACTATGGCTACACCTTC. The rearrangement joins TRBV29-1 to TRBJ1-2, with 7 bases identical to TRBD1. The CDR3 sequence is 17 residues long. The trim removed 3 bases at V and 0 bases at J, leaving 13 bases unmatched. Germline assignment: CDR1 SQVTM and CDR2 ANQGSEA.

This chain links TRBV9 with TRBJ2-7, with 12 bases aligning to TRBD2. The CDR3 consists of 15 residues. The V segment lost 5 bases and the J segment 2 bases; nucleotides outside the gene matches: 5. CDR1 is SGDLS and CDR2 is YYNGEE in the germline V gene. In nucleotides, the CDR3 is TGTGCCAGCAGACCGGGACTAGCGGGTCCCTACGAGCAGTACTTC. Its translation is CASRPGLAGPYEQYF. The entire variable domain, with the rest obtained from reference TRBV9 and TRBJ2-7, is as follows: DSGVTQTPKHLITATGQRVTLRCSPRSGDLSVYWYQQSLDQGLQFLIQYYNGEERAKGNILERFSAQQFPDLHSELNLSSLELGDSALYFCASRPGLAGPYEQYFGPGTRLTVT.